The 19 T cell receptor beta chains presented below share a single source sample, sequenced in a study of human T cells and chemical hapten exposure. TCRdb reprocessed the RACE reads with MiXCR, giving one entry per CDR3 protein. The profile shows some 350,000 distinct CDR3 sequences, around 7% of them singletons. Indicated time point: patch test 1, 2 weeks after DPC sensitization. Treatment: therapeutic diphenylcyclopropenone sensitization with weekly scalp DPC. The material sequenced was whole blood, taken in connection with sensitization to the hapten diphenylcyclopropenone (DPC). These receptors were collected from a woman under 30 with alopecia areata. Some clones in this sample may be carry-over from other donors' samples.

This clonotype was counted many times. The CDR3, as DNA: TGTGCCAGCAGCTTTCAATGGGGGGATAATTCACCCCTCCACTTT. Translating it yields CASSFQWGDNSPLHF. The V gene is TRBV7-2, the J gene TRBJ1-6; the D gene is possibly TRBD1 (5 bases). The germline V gene encodes CDR1 SGHTA and CDR2 FQGNSA. V gave up 3 bases and J gave up 5 bases, with 11 bases separating them. This CDR3 contains 15 residues.

This clonotype has a count of ten or more. The genes are TRBV7-6 and TRBJ2-3; D is undetermined. Germline CDR1 reads SGHVS; CDR2 reads FNYEAQ. CDR3 size: 12 residues. Trimming cost V 4 bases and J 4 bases, with 6 bases left between them. This CDR3 is CASSSPPDTQYF. The CDR3 DNA is TGTGCCAGCAGCTCCCCCCCAGATACGCAGTATTTT.

This clonotype came up many times. The V and J genes are TRBV6-5 and TRBJ2-1, with D tentatively TRBD2 (7 bases). V lost 1 base and J 4 bases, leaving 17 bases between the germline ends. Per the germline V gene, CDR1 is MNHEY and CDR2 is SVGAGI. The CDR3 sequence is 17 residues long. This chain's CDR3 is CASSYFAGAFNYNEQFF. The CDR3 DNA sequence: TGTGCCAGCAGTTACTTCGCGGGGGCCTTCAATTACAATGAGCAGTTCTTC.

This chain uses TRBV27 with TRBJ2-3; tentative D call: TRBD1 (5 bases). CDR3 size: 13 residues. The V and J ends lost 0 bases and 5 bases respectively, with 6 bases between them. Per germline, CDR1 MNHEY and CDR2 SMNVEV (reference sequence). The DNA for the CDR3 is TGTGCCAGCAGTTTATCTACAGGAGATACGCAGTATTTT. Its protein is CASSLSTGDTQYF.

The chain uses TRBV12-3 or TRBV12-4 and TRBJ2-2; TRBD1 aligns across 11 bases. Trimming cost V 7 bases and J 5 bases; bases outside gene matches: 6. The CDR3 extends over 15 amino acids. CDR3 amino acids: CASNLGQGVTGELFF. CDR3 DNA sequence: TGTGCCAGCAACCTGGGACAGGGGGTGACCGGGGAGCTGTTTTTT.

This clonotype was seen many times. V and J are TRBV3-1 and TRBJ2-5, with D perhaps TRBD1 (5 bases). Trimming removed 6 bases at V and 5 bases at J, with 13 bases between. CDR1 and CDR2 (germline): LGHDT, YNNKEL (reference sequence). The CDR3 consists of 13 residues. CDR3: CASRRTPGETQYF. The CDR3 DNA reads TGTGCCAGCAGGCGGACCCCAGGGGAGACCCAGTACTTC.

The rearrangement joins TRBV7-2 to TRBJ2-5, with a weak D call TRBD2 (5 bases). The CDR3 covers 15 residues. V dropped 5 bases and J dropped 4 bases, with 17 bases sitting between them. Germline V gives CDR1 SGHTA, CDR2 FQGNSA. In DNA form, the CDR3 reads TGTGCCAGCAGCCCGGGGAGTCCGCCGGGAGAGACCCAGTACTTC. Translated, it gives CASSPGSPPGETQYF.

This clonotype has a handful of counts. The chain uses TRBV4-2 and TRBJ1-4; D unresolved. V gave up 0 bases and J gave up 0 bases, with 8 bases separating them. Germline loops: CDR1 LGHNA, CDR2 YNFKEQ. CDR3 length: 16 amino acids. CDR3 region: CASSQEIAPTNEKLFF. CDR3 nucleotide sequence: TGTGCCAGCAGCCAAGAAATAGCCCCAACTAATGAAAAACTGTTTTTT.

This clonotype occurred many times. This chain connects TRBV6-5 to TRBJ2-7; 7 nucleotides align to TRBD2. V lost 2 bases and J lost 1; bases outside the gene matches: 11. CDR3 length: 17 amino acids. Looked up from germline, CDR1 is MNHEY and CDR2 is SVGAGI. The CDR3 DNA follows: TGTGCCAGCAGTTACACCCAAGCGGGACGGGTTTCCTACGAGCAGTACTTC. This sequence encodes CASSYTQAGRVSYEQYF.

The chain links TRBV5-1 to TRBJ2-2, with D hard to call. Trimming removed 1 base from V and 3 bases from J, with 7 bases in between. Germline CDR1 SGHRS, CDR2 YFSETQ. The CDR3 spans 14 residues. CDR3 in DNA: TGCGCCAGCAGCTTGTTCTTGCACACCGGGGAGCTGTTTTTT. Translation: CASSLFLHTGELFF.

This clonotype was seen at least ten times. V is TRBV27 and J is TRBJ2-1; possibly TRBD2 for D (6 bases). Trimming took 5 bases from V and 13 from J, leaving 15 bases between them. The CDR3 runs 12 residues. Germline CDR1 reads MNHEY; CDR2 reads SMNVEV (reference sequence). The CDR3 region has the DNA TGTGCCAGCAGTACAAGACTAGGCATTCAGTTCTTC. Translation gives CASSTRLGIQFF.

The CDR3 spells CASSRSWYYTDTQYF. The CDR3 region has the DNA TGTGCCAGCAGCCGATCGTGGTATTACACAGATACGCAGTATTTT. The V and J genes are TRBV7-2 and TRBJ2-3; D gene uncertain. Germline V gene lookup returns CDR1 SGHTA and CDR2 FQGNSA. CDR3 length: 15 amino acids. The V end was cut by 5 bases, the J end by 2 bases, with 14 bases between.

The rearrangement links TRBV6-1 to TRBJ1-2; possibly TRBD1 for D (6 bases). This CDR3 contains 15 residues. The germline CDR1 and CDR2 sequences are MNHNS and SASEGT. The germline V and J ends were trimmed by 7 bases and 2 bases, with 17 bases remaining between them. The chain's CDR3 is CASTRKGRGNYGYTF. DNA of the CDR3: TGTGCCAGCACCCGAAAGGGCAGGGGAAACTATGGCTACACCTTC.

This clonotype was detected ten times or more. The gene calls are TRBV18 and TRBJ2-7; tentative D call: TRBD2 (6 bases). The CDR3 totals 14 residues. From germline, CDR1 is KGHSH and CDR2 LQKENI. V lost 2 bases to trimming and J lost 6 bases, with 14 bases between them. The CDR3 spells CASSPTGGTAEQYF. The CDR3 coding sequence is TGTGCCAGCTCACCAACCGGGGGTACGGCCGAGCAGTACTTC.

This clonotype was counted between two and nine times. This rearrangement joins TRBV6-1 to TRBJ1-1, with 7 bases that match TRBD1. Per germline, CDR1 MNHNS and CDR2 SASEGT. With 5 bases clipped from V and 6 bases from J, the junction kept 9 bases outside the gene matches. CDR3 size: 14 residues. CDR3 coding DNA: TGTGCCAGCAGTTGGACAGGACCGGGGGCTGAAGCTTTCTTT. Translation: CASSWTGPGAEAFF.

The rearrangement joins TRBV14 to TRBJ1-2; the D gene is possibly TRBD1 (6 bases). V shed 2 bases and J shed 0 bases, with 10 bases lying between them. Germline values: CDR1 SGHDN, CDR2 FVKESK. This CDR3 has 15 amino acids. CDR3 DNA: TGTGCCAGCAGCCAAACAGGGTCGGCTAACTATGGCTACACCTTC. As protein: CASSQTGSANYGYTF.

This clonotype came up many times. The genes are TRBV29-1 and TRBJ2-2; D gene unclear. Per germline, CDR1 SQVTM and CDR2 ANQGSEA. V was trimmed by 5 bases and J by 1 base, leaving 8 bases between them. This CDR3 comprises 13 residues. CDR3 DNA sequence: TGCAGCGTTCTTGACGGGAACACCGGGGAGCTGTTTTTT. This translates into CSVLDGNTGELFF.

This clonotype was counted only a few times. J is TRBJ2-7 and V is TRBV4-3; the D call may be TRBD1 or TRBD2 (6 bases each). The CDR3 loop spans 14 amino acids. CDR1 LGHNA and CDR2 YSLEER come from the germline V gene. V was shortened by 4 bases and J by 5 bases, with 15 bases between the two germline ends. CDR3 DNA sequence: TGCGCCAGCAGCCTTGGGGGGCCGGGGCACGAGCAGTACTTC. Protein: CASSLGGPGHEQYF.

This clonotype was detected ten times or more. The chain joins TRBV12-3 or TRBV12-4 to TRBJ1-1; D is perhaps TRBD1 (6 bases). CDR3 length equals 14 residues. Between the trimmed V and J ends, which lost 6 bases and 3 bases, there was a span of 14 bases. Here the CDR3 reads CASSIQGGDTEAFF. The CDR3 DNA reads TGTGCCAGCAGCATACAGGGTGGTGACACTGAAGCTTTCTTT.